The rows below give T cell receptor beta chains drawn from one sample of a study of blood T cell repertoires in COVID-19. Only in-frame clones appear in the TCRdb table, and some are missing; sequencing was by immunoSEQ multiplex PCR. The sample shows a few hundred thousand clones, around 90% of them seen only once. The sequencing sample was made of peripheral blood. The receptors derive from a man aged 55 to 70 with acute or convalescent COVID-19. Each CDR3 is given with its conserved first and last residue.

V gene	CDR3 protein
TRBV10-2	CASSGTGQQNQPQHF
TRBV19	CASKARGSRNTGELFF
TRBV5-4	CASTTPLGTSGGSTDTQYF
TRBV28	CASSLRQGYTEAFF
TRBV11-2	CASSLGVFGEGGNTIYF
TRBV30	CAWEGGQPLYEQYF
TRBV3-1/TRBV3-2	CASSQEGDSRGTGELFF
TRBV9	CASSPQDQGETQYF
TRBV29-1	CSVLGTGWNEQFF
TRBV10-1	CASQTGSSYEQYF
TRBV28	CANSGTGSVEQYF
TRBV7-8	CASSLALAGARRETQYF
TRBV11-2	CASSLLGDEQYF
TRBV25-1	CASSVPGGAVDTQYF
TRBV6-5	CASRKSGRVGNTIYF
TRBV10-2	CASTPDRLYEQYF
TRBV19	CASSIERTGMRSGNTIYF
TRBV5-4	CASSIPGQKSTDTQYF
TRBV11-2	CASSPQGLTNEKLFF
TRBV16	CASSQGQGGEKLFF
TRBV5-1	CASSLNAGLGEQFF
TRBV11-3	CASSGTRDTGELFF